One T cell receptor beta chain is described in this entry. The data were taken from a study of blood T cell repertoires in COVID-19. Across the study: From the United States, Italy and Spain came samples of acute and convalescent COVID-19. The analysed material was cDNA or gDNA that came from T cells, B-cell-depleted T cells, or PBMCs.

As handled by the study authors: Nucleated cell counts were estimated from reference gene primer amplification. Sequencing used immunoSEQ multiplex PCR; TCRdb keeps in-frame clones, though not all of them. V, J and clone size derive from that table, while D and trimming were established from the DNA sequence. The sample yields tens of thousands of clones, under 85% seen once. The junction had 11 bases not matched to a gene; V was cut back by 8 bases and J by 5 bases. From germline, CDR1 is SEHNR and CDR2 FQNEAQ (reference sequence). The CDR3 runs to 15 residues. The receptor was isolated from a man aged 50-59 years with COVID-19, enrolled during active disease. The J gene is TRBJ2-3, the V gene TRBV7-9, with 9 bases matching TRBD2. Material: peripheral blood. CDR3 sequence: CASWGGLAKGDTQYF. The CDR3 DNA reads TGTGCCAGCTGGGGGGGACTAGCAAAGGGAGATACGCAGTATTTT.